This T cell receptor (beta chain) comes out of a study of blood T cells in healthy people across ages. The CDR3 covers 15 residues. V lost 7 bases and J lost 1; bases outside the gene matches: 6. A J-beta primer mix and a sample-barcoded 5' primer were used in a second PCR of roughly 7 to 12 cycles. TCRdb used MiXCR to reprocess the 5' RACE reads, holding one entry per CDR3 protein. Here the sample spans approximately 1.5 million distinct CDR3 sequences, roughly 43% being singletons. The sample, around 9.9 milliliters of peripheral blood, was drawn from each donor. Broader study findings: The percentage of naive T cells correlated strongly with TCR beta diversity. Comparison with aged donors showed that long-lived donors had more naive CD4+ cells and higher diversity. Unknown donor CMV status possibly confounded expanded clonotype changes.

About this clonotype: The antigen is not known.

The chain couples TRBV12-3 or TRBV12-4 to TRBJ2-2; 7 bases are shared with TRBD1. Sequencing was performed on blood. The source is a woman in her late teens or twenties in good health. The CDR3: CASTDRDLNTGELFF. CDR3 nucleotide sequence: TGTGCCAGCACCGACAGGGACCTGAACACCGGGGAGCTGTTTTTT.